This T cell receptor beta chain was obtained from a study of CD8 T cells in ankylosing spondylitis. Concerning this clonotype: The antigen is unknown.

TCRdb re-called the 5' RACE reads through MiXCR, storing one row per CDR3 protein. The sample holds roughly 35,000 distinct CDR3 sequences, about an eighth seen once. General study findings and limits: Previously reported in reactive arthritis synovial fluid and blood were some of the motif variants. Blood from ankylosing spondylitis patients appeared to carry a characteristic roughly 8-variant TCR beta motif.

Germline V gene lookup returns CDR1 MDHEN and CDR2 SYDVKM. V dropped 5 bases and J dropped 6 bases, with 10 bases sitting between them. CDR3 length: 13 residues. The sample consisted of synovial fluid, either unsorted or a sorted T cell fraction (not recorded which). The receptor comes from a male donor with ankylosing spondylitis. The chain couples TRBV28 to TRBJ2-2; possible D gene TRBD2, 5 bases. The CDR3 region is CASSRPSPGELFF. For the CDR3, the DNA is TGTGCCAGCAGTCGCCCTAGCCCCGGGGAGCTGTTTTTT.